These 14 T cell receptor beta chains were sequenced from one sample in a study of CD8 T cells in Susac syndrome. RNA, at roughly 0.45 to 1 ug, was reverse transcribed with random hexamers. One entry per CDR3 protein results from TCRdb running MiXCR on the immunoSEQ multiplex PCR reads. The sample consists of 330,000 or so distinct CDR3 sequences, around nine tenths of them appearing once. The sample taken for sequencing was CD8+ T cells from PBMCs. The receptors derive from a human donor with multiple sclerosis.

The rearrangement joins TRBV28 to TRBJ2-7; 11 nucleotides align to TRBD2. CDR1 MDHEN and CDR2 SYDVKM come from the germline V gene. CDR3 length: 14 amino acids. With V trimmed by 6 bases and J by 5 bases, 6 bases remained unmatched. The CDR3 DNA is TGTGCCAGCAGGCCACTAGCGGGAGTCGACGAGCAGTACTTC. Translated, it gives CASRPLAGVDEQYF.

The V and J genes are TRBV6-6 and TRBJ2-1; D is unresolved. Germline CDR1 MNHNY, CDR2 SVGAGI (reference sequence). Trimming took off 4 bases at V and 0 bases at J, with 13 bases between the two ends. The CDR3 loop spans 16 amino acids. The CDR3 region has the DNA TGTGCCAGCAGTTGGTCCGGGCAGAACTCCTACAATGAGCAGTTCTTC. It specifies CASSWSGQNSYNEQFF.

The J gene is TRBJ1-1, the V gene TRBV30; no firm D call. The CDR3 extends over 13 amino acids. Germline V gives CDR1 GTSNPN, CDR2 SVGIG (reference sequence). Between the trimmed V and J ends, which lost 0 bases and 0 bases, there was a span of 5 bases. In DNA form, the CDR3 reads TGTGCCTGGAGTGTTGAAGTGAACACTGAAGCTTTCTTT. Translation: CAWSVEVNTEAFF.

The chain carries TRBV5-5 and TRBJ2-7; no clear D gene. CDR1 is SGHKS and CDR2 is YYEKEE in the germline V gene (reference sequence). Trimming cost V 0 bases and J 5 bases, with 18 bases left between them. This CDR3 comprises 16 residues. The CDR3, as DNA: TGTGCCAGCAGCTTGGAGGCCATGTTGCGCCCTGACGAGCAGTACTTC. Translated, it gives CASSLEAMLRPDEQYF.

This clonotype has a handful of counts. The chain joins TRBV19 to TRBJ2-2; unclear D gene. The CDR3 has 12 residues. Deletions cut 5 bases from V and 8 bases from J, with 9 bases between. CDR1 and CDR2 (germline): LNHDA, SQIVND (reference sequence). CDR3 bases: TGTGCCAGTAGTCCATCCCCGGGGGAGCTGTTTTTT. Its protein is CASSPSPGELFF.

The chain recombines TRBV20-1 with TRBJ2-7; D call uncertain. This CDR3 comprises 15 residues. CDR1 is DFQATT and CDR2 is SNEGSKA in the germline V gene (reference sequence). V was shortened by 5 bases and J by 1 base, with 18 bases between the two germline ends. The CDR3 region has the DNA TGCAGTGCTCCCCAACCCGACGGAATATCCTACGAGCAGTACTTC. The encoded protein is CSAPQPDGISYEQYF.

J is TRBJ2-5 and V is TRBV13; 7 nucleotides line up with TRBD1. This CDR3 comprises 13 residues. V lost 5 bases, J lost 5 bases, and 5 bases stayed unmatched. Germline V gene lookup returns CDR1 PRHDT and CDR2 FYEKMQ (reference sequence). CDR3 DNA: TGTGCCAGCAGCCAAGGGGGCCCGGAGACCCAGTACTTC. As protein: CASSQGGPETQYF.

This clonotype was seen once. CDR3 bases: TGTGCCAGCAGTTTAGACGGGACCACCCGGGGACTGTTTTTT. Protein: CASSLDGTTRGLFF. The chain recombines TRBV12-3 or TRBV12-4 with TRBJ1-4; TRBD1 might be the D (5 bases). V was trimmed by 1 base and J by 13 bases, leaving 16 bases between them. This CDR3 spans 14 amino acids.

This chain uses TRBV5-6 with TRBJ2-7; TRBD2 is a possible D gene (7 bases). CDR3 length: 15 residues. V dropped 0 bases and J dropped 2 bases, with 12 bases sitting between them. Germline CDR1 is SGHDT and CDR2 is YYEEEE. Written as DNA, the CDR3 is TGTGCCAGCAGCTTGGAGGGCGGGGGCGCCTACGAGCAGTACTTC. As protein: CASSLEGGGAYEQYF. Full variable domain (missing parts from reference TRBV5-6 and TRBJ2-7): DAGVTQSPTHLIKTRGQQVTLRCSPKSGHDTVSWYQQALGQGPQFIFQYYEEEERQRGNFPDRFSGHQFPNYSSELNVNALLLGDSALYLCASSLEGGGAYEQYFGPGTRLTVT.

The chain links TRBV27 to TRBJ1-5, with D maybe TRBD1 (5 bases). CDR1 and CDR2 (germline): MNHEY, SMNVEV (reference sequence). This CDR3 is built from 15 residues. Trimming took off 2 bases at V and 5 bases at J, with 13 bases between the two ends. The CDR3 here is CASSLEGRPDQPQHF. CDR3 bases: TGTGCCAGCAGTTTAGAGGGACGTCCAGATCAGCCCCAGCATTTT.

This clonotype was counted a single time. V and J are TRBV7-8 and TRBJ2-1; 8 bases are shared with TRBD2. CDR1 and CDR2 from the germline V gene are SGHVS and FQNEAQ. The V gene end was trimmed by 5 bases and the J gene end by 2 bases; junction bases not matched to a gene: 11. The CDR3 runs to 17 residues. For the CDR3, the DNA is TGTGCCAGCAGCCAAGCAGTTAGCGGGGAAGCCTACAATGAGCAGTTCTTC. This gives the protein CASSQAVSGEAYNEQFF.

This clonotype turned up a few times. The V gene is TRBV19, the J gene TRBJ1-5; TRBD1 aligns across 8 bases. The CDR3 has 15 residues. Germline loops: CDR1 LNHDA, CDR2 SQIVND (reference sequence). The V segment lost 5 bases and the J segment 2 bases; nucleotides outside the gene matches: 5. The DNA for the CDR3 is TGTGCCAGTAGTCCACAGGGGGACGGCAATCAGCCCCAGCATTTT. Translated: CASSPQGDGNQPQHF.

The CDR3 region is CASSLIAVVNEQYF. The DNA of the CDR3 is TGTGCCAGCAGCTTGATTGCTGTCGTGAACGAGCAGTACTTC. V gene TRBV5-8 combines with J gene TRBJ2-7; no reliable D call. V dropped 1 base and J dropped 5 bases, with 13 bases sitting between them. The CDR3 covers 14 residues. CDR1 is SGHTS, CDR2 YDEGEE, per germline. Together with reference TRBV5-8 and TRBJ2-7, the CDR3 gives the full variable domain: EAGVTQSPTHLIKTRGQQATLRCSPISGHTSVYWYQQALGLGLQFLLWYDEGEERNRGNFPPRFSGRQFPNYSSELNVNALELEDSALYLCASSLIAVVNEQYFGPGTRLTVT.

J is TRBJ2-7 and V is TRBV28; 8 bases agree with TRBD1. Germline V lookup: CDR1 MDHEN, CDR2 SYDVKM. The V segment lost 4 bases and the J segment 6 bases; nucleotides outside the gene matches: 2. The CDR3 covers 12 residues. The CDR3 sequence: CASSSTGAEQYF. CDR3 DNA sequence: TGTGCCAGCAGTTCGACAGGGGCCGAGCAGTACTTC.